In its sample, the clone carrying this TCR beta chain was seen a few times. Its antigen is currently unknown. Trimming took off 0 bases at V and 0 bases at J, with 9 bases between the two ends. Germline loops: CDR1 LGHNA, CDR2 YSLEER. The CDR3 is 16 amino acids. This sample was included in a study of cytomegalovirus exposure and HLA in healthy donors. Points from the study as a whole: In a later analysis, productive TCRs from donors in an Asian-associated ancestry cluster reportedly carried fewer N-insertions than the cohort mean. Later examination showed HLA-associated TCR beta chains had greater clonal expansion than equally common others.

Use of 60 Vbeta and 13 Jbeta primers characterized the PCR. Only in-frame clones appear in the TCRdb table, and some are missing; sequencing was by immunoSEQ multiplex PCR. The repertoire consists of about 140,000 clones, with about four fifths occurring once and the leading ten covering around 1.5%. The gene calls are TRBV4-3 and TRBJ1-3; D gene ambiguous. The source is a woman between 40 and 50 years old in good health and CMV-seronegative. Sequences were obtained from PBMCs. The CDR3 DNA follows: TGCGCCAGCAGCCAAGATAACGGTTTCTCTGGAAACACCATATATTTT. This sequence encodes CASSQDNGFSGNTIYF.